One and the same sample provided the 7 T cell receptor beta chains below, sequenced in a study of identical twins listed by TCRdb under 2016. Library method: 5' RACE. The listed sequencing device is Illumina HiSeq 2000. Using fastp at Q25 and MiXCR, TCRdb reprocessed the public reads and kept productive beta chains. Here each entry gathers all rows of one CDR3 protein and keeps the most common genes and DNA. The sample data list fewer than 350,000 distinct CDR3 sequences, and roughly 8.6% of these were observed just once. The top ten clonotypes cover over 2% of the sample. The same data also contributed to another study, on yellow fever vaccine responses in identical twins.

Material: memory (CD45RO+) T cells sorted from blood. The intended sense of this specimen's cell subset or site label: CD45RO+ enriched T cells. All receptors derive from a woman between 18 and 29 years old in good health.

The CDR3 region has the DNA TGTGCCAGCAGCATAGGGACTAGCGGGGGCCGGGAGACCCAGTACTTC. It codes for CASSIGTSGGRETQYF. The genes are TRBV12-3 or TRBV12-4 and TRBJ2-5; 14 bases align to TRBD2. The junction had 8 bases not matched to a gene; V was cut back by 6 bases and J by 5 bases. This CDR3 has 16 residues.

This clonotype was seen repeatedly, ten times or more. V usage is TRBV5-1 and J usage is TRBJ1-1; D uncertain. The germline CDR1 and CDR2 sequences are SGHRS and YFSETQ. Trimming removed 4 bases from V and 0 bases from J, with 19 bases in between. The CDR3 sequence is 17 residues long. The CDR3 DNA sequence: TGCGCCAGCAGCGGAGGCGTGTTGGAAAGATTGAACACTGAAGCTTTCTTT. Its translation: CASSGGVLERLNTEAFF.

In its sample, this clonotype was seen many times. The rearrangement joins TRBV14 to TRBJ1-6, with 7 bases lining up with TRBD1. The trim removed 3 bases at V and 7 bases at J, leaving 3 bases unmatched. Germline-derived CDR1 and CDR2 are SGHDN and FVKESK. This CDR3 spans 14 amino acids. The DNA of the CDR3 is TGTGCCAGCAGCCATAGACAGGGAAATTCACCCCTCCACTTT. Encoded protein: CASSHRQGNSPLHF.

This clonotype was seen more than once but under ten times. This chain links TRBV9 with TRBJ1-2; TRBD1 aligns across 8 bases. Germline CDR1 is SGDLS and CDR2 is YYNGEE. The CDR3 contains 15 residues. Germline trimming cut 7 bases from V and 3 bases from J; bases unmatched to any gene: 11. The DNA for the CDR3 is TGTGCCAGCCACGGGACAGGACGGGAGGACTATGGCTACACCTTC. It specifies CASHGTGREDYGYTF. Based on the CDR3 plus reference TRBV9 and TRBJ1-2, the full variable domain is DSGVTQTPKHLITATGQRVTLRCSPRSGDLSVYWYQQSLDQGLQFLIQYYNGEERAKGNILERFSAQQFPDLHSELNLSSLELGDSALYFCASHGTGREDYGYTFGSGTRLTVV.

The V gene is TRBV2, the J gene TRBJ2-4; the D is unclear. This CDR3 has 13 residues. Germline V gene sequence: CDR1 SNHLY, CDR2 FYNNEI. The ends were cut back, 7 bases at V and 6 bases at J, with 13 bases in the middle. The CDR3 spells CASTEENSNIQYF. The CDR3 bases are TGTGCCAGCACCGAGGAGAATTCAAACATTCAGTACTTC.

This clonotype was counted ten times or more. DNA for the CDR3: TGCAGTGCTAGGTCCGGGGGGCCGAATGAGCAGTTCTTC. Its translation is CSARSGGPNEQFF. The V gene is TRBV20-1, the J gene TRBJ2-1; maybe TRBD2 (7 bases). CDR3 length equals 13 residues. Per the germline V gene, CDR1 is DFQATT and CDR2 is SNEGSKA (reference sequence). V was pared by 3 bases and J by 7 bases, with 13 bases between.

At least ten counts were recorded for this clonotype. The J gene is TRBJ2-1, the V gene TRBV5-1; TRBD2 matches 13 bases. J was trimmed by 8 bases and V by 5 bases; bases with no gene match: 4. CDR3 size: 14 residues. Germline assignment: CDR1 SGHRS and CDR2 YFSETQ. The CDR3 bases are TGCGCCAGCAGGGCCGGGACTAGCGGGGATGAGCAGTTCTTC. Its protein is CASRAGTSGDEQFF.